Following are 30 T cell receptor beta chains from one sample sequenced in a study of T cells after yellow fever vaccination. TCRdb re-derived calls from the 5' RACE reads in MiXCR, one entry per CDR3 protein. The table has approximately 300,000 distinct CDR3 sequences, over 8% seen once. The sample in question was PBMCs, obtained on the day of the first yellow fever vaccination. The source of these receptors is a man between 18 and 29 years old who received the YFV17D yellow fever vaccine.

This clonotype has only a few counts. In DNA form, the CDR3 reads TGTGCCACCAGCAGAGATCGGCAGGATGGCTACACCTTC. Residues: CATSRDRQDGYTF. The chain has TRBV15 and TRBJ1-2, with D hard to call. The CDR3 contains 13 residues. The germline V gene has CDR1 LNHNV and CDR2 YYDKDF (reference sequence). The germline V and J ends were trimmed by 0 bases and 6 bases, with 8 bases remaining between them.

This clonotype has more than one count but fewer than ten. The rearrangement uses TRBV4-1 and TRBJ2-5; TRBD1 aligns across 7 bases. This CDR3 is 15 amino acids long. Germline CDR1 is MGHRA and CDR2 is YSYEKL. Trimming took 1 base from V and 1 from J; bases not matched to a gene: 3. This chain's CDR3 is CASSQADRFQETQYF. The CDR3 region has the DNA TGCGCCAGCAGCCAAGCGGACAGGTTCCAAGAGACCCAGTACTTC.

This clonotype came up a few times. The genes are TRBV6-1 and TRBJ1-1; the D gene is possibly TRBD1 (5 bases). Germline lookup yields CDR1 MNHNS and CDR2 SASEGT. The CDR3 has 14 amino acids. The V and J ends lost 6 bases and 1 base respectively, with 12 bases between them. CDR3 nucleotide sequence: TGTGCCAGCAGCCGGGGGACGCGGAACACTGAAGCTTTCTTT. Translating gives CASSRGTRNTEAFF.

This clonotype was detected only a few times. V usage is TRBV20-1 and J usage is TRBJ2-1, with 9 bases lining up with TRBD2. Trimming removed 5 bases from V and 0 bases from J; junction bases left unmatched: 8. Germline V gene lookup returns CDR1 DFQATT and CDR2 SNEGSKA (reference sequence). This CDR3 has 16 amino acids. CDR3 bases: TGCAGTGCTCGCCCTAGCGGGGTAGGCTCCTACAATGAGCAGTTCTTC. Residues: CSARPSGVGSYNEQFF.

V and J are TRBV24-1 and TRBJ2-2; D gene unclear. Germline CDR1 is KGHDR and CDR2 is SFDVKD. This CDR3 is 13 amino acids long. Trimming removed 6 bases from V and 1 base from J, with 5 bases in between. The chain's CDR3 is CATSTGNTGELFF. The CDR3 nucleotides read TGTGCCACCAGTACCGGGAACACCGGGGAGCTGTTTTTT.

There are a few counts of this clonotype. In DNA form, the CDR3 reads TGTGCCAGCAGTTCGCCGGGACTAGCGGTTTTTGGCGAGCAGTACGTC. It yields the protein CASSSPGLAVFGEQYV. The V gene is TRBV6-5, the J gene TRBJ2-7; 11 nucleotides align to TRBD2. Germline CDR1 reads MNHEY; CDR2 reads SVGAGI. This CDR3 region has 16 residues. The ends lost 4 bases at V and 6 bases at J; junction bases unmatched: 11.

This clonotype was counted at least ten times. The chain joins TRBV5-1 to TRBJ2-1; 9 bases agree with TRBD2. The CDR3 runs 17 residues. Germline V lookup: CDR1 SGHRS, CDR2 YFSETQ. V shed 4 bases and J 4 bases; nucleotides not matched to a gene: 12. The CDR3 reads CASSRRASGDTYNEQFF. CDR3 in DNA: TGCGCCAGCAGCCGACGGGCTAGCGGGGATACTTACAATGAGCAGTTCTTC.

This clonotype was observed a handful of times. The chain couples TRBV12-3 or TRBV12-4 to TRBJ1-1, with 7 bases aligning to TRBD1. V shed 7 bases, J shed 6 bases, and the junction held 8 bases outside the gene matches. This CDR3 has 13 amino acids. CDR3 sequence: CASTLTGLAEAFF. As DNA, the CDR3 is TGTGCCAGCACTCTGACAGGGCTCGCTGAAGCTTTCTTT.

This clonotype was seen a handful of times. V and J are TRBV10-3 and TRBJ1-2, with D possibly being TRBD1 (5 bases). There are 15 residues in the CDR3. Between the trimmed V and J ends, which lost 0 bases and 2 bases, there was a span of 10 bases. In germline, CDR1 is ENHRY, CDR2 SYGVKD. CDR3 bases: TGTGCCATCAGTGAGTCTAACAGGCCGAACTATGGCTACACCTTC. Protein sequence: CAISESNRPNYGYTF.

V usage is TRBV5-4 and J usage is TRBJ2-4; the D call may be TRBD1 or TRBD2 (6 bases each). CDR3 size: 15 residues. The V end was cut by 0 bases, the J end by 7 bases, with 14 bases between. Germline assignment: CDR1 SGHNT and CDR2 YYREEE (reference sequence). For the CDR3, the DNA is TGTGCCAGCAGCTTGGTAGTCCAGGGGAGGAACATTCAGTACTTC. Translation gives CASSLVVQGRNIQYF.

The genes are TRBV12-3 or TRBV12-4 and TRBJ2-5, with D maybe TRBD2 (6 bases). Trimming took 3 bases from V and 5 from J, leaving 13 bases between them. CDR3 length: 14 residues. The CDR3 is CASSFSPEGETQYF. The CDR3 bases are TGTGCCAGCAGTTTTAGCCCGGAGGGGGAGACCCAGTACTTC.

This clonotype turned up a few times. CDR3 region: CSASLEFPGTDTQYF. The CDR3 bases are TGCAGTGCCAGCCTGGAGTTTCCTGGCACAGATACGCAGTATTTT. The rearrangement links TRBV20-1 to TRBJ2-3; the D is unclear. Trimming left V 6 bases short and J 1 base short, with 17 bases between. The germline V gene has CDR1 DFQATT and CDR2 SNEGSKA (reference sequence). This CDR3 contains 15 residues.

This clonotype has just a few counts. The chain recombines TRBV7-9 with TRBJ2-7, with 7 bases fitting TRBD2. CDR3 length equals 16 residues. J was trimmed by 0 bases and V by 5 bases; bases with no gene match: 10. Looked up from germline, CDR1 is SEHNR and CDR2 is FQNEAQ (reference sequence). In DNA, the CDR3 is TGTGCCAGCAGCCTTACGGATAGCGGGCGCTCCTACGAGCAGTACTTC. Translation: CASSLTDSGRSYEQYF.

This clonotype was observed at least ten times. The CDR3 is CSARSPLGYGYTF. CDR3 in DNA: TGCAGTGCTAGATCACCCTTAGGCTATGGCTACACCTTC. V and J are TRBV20-1 and TRBJ1-2; D unresolved. CDR1 and CDR2 from the germline V gene are DFQATT and SNEGSKA (reference sequence). The CDR3 loop spans 13 amino acids. Trimming shortened V by 2 bases and J by 4 bases, and 11 bases separated the two germline ends.

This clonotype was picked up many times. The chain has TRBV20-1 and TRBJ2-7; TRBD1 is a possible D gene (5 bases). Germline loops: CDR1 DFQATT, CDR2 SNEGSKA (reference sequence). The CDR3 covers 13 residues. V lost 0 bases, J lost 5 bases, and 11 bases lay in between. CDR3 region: CSARDTRDNEQYF. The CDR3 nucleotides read TGCAGTGCTAGAGATACCAGGGATAACGAGCAGTACTTC.

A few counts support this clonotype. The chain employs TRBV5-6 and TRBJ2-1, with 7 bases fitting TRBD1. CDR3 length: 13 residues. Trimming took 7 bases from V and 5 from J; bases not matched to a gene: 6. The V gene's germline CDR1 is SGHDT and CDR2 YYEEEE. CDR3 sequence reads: CASPPGQHNEQFF. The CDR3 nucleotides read TGTGCCAGCCCGCCGGGACAGCACAATGAGCAGTTCTTC.

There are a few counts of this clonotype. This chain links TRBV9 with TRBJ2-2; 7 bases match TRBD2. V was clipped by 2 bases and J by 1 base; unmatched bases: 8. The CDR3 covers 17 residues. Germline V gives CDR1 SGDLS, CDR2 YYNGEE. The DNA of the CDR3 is TGTGCCAGCAGCGTCCCTTGGGGGGGTGAGAACACCGGGGAGCTGTTTTTT. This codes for CASSVPWGGENTGELFF.

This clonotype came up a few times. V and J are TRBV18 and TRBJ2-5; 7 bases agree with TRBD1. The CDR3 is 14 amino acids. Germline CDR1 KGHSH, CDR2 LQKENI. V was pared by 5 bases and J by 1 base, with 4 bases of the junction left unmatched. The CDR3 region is CASSNGTAQETQYF. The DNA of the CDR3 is TGTGCCAGCTCAAACGGGACAGCCCAAGAGACCCAGTACTTC.

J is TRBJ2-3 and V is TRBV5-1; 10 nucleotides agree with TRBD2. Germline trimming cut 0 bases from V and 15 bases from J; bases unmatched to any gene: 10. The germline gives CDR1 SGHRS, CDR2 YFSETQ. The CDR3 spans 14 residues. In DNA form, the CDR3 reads TGCGCCAGCAGCTTGGTACTAGCGGGGCGTCTCACCTATTTT. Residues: CASSLVLAGRLTYF.

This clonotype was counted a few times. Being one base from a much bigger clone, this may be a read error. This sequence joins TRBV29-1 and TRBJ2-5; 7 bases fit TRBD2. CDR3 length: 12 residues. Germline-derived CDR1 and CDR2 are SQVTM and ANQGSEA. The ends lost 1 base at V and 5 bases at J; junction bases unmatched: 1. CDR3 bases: TGCAGCGTTGAAGGGGGGGGGGAGACCCAGTACTTC. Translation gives CSVEGGGETQYF.

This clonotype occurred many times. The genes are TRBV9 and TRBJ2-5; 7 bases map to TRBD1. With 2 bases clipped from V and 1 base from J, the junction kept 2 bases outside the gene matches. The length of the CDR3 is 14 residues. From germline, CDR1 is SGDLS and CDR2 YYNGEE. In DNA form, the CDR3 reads TGTGCCAGCAGCGTTGGGGACAGCCAAGAGACCCAGTACTTC. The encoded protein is CASSVGDSQETQYF.

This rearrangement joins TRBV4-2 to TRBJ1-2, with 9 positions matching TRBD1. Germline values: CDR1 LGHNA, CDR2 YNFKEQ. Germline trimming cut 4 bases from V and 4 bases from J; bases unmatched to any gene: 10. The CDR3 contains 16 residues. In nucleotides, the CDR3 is TGTGCCAGCAGCCCGGAAGGGGGACAGGGAATCTATGGCTACACCTTC. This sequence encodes CASSPEGGQGIYGYTF.

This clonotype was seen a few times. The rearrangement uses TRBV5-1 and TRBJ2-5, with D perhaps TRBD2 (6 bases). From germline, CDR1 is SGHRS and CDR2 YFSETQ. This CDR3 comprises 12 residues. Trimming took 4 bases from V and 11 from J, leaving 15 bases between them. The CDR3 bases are TGCGCCAGCAGCCCGCCTCGCGGGGCTCAGTACTTC. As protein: CASSPPRGAQYF.

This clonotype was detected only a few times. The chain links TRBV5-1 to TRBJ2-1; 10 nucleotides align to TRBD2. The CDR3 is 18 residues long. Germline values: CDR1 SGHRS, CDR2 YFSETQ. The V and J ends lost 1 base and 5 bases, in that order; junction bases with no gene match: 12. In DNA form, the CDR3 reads TGCGCCAGCAGCTTGACGACCCCCACTAGCGGGGTTCACAATGAGCAGTTCTTC. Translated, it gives CASSLTTPTSGVHNEQFF.

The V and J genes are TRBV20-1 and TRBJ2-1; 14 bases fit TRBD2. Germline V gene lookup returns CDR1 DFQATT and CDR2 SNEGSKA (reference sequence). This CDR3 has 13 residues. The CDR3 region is CSLTGLAGEEQFF. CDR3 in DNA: TGCAGCCTGACGGGACTAGCGGGGGAAGAGCAGTTCTTC.

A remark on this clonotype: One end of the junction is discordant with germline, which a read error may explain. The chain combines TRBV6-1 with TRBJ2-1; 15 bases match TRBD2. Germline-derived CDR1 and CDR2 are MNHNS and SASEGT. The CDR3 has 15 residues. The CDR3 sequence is CASSRPGTSGGPVLF. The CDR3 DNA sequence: TGTGCCAGCAGCCGTCCCGGGACTAGCGGGGGGCCTGTCCTCTTC.

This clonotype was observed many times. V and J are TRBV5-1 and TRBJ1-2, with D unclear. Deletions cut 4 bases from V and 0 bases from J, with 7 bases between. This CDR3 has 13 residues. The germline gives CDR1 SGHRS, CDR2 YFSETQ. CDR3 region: CASSPDPNYGYTF. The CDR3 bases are TGCGCCAGCAGCCCGGACCCTAACTATGGCTACACCTTC.

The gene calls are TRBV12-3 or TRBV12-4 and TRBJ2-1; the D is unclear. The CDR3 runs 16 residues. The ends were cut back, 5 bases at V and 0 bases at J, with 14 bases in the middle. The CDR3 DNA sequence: TGTGCCAGCAGTCGCTTTGAGGCGAGCTCCTACAATGAGCAGTTCTTC. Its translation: CASSRFEASSYNEQFF.

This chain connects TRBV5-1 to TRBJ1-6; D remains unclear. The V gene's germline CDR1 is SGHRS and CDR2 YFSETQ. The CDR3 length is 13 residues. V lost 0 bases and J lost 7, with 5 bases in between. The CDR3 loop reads CASSLAPNSPLHF. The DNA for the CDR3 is TGCGCCAGCAGCTTGGCACCCAATTCACCCCTCCACTTT.

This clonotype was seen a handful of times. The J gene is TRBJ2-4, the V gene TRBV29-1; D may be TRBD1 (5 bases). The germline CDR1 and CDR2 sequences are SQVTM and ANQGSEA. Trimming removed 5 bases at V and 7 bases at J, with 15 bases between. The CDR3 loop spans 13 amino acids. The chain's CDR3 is CSVFLVTVNIQYF. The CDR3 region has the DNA TGCAGCGTTTTCCTGGTGACAGTGAACATTCAGTACTTC.